Each of the 8 T cell receptor beta chains below was sequenced from the same sample in a study of T cell responses to AZD1222 COVID-19 vaccine. TCRdb's copy holds only in-frame clones and misses some; the assay was immunoSEQ multiplex PCR. Of about 120,000 clones in the sample, about 85% were seen once. The specimen comprised peripheral blood, sampled on day 0 of AZD1222 vaccination. These receptors originate from an adult in good health.

The chain employs TRBV19 and TRBJ1-1, with 9 bases identical to TRBD1. The CDR3 runs 16 residues. With V trimmed by 7 bases and J by 1 base, 10 bases remained unmatched. The germline V gene encodes CDR1 LNHDA and CDR2 SQIVND (reference sequence). The CDR3 is CASTTTGGAGNTEAFF. The CDR3 DNA reads TGTGCCAGTACCACAACAGGGGGCGCGGGGAACACTGAAGCTTTCTTT. The entire variable domain, with the rest obtained from reference TRBV19 and TRBJ1-1, is as follows: DGGITQSPKYLFRKEGQNVTLSCEQNLNHDAMYWYRQDPGQGLRLIYYSQIVNDFQKGDIAEGYSVSREKKESFPLTVTSAQKNPTAFYLCASTTTGGAGNTEAFFGQGTRLTVV.

The V call is TRBV28, the J call TRBJ2-3; 7 positions match TRBD2. This CDR3 region has 16 residues. V trimming: 8 bases; J trimming: 2 bases; junction bases outside the gene matches: 13. Germline V gives CDR1 MDHEN, CDR2 SYDVKM. This chain's CDR3 is CASELRGAGLTDTQYF. The CDR3 DNA reads TGTGCCAGCGAACTAAGGGGAGCGGGACTCACAGATACGCAGTATTTT.

The rearrangement links TRBV5-1 to TRBJ2-7; a possible D gene is TRBD2 (6 bases). Germline loops: CDR1 SGHRS, CDR2 YFSETQ. V lost 4 bases, J lost 0 bases, and 14 bases lay in between. The CDR3 has 15 residues. CDR3 sequence reads: CASSPGAGNSYEQYF. CDR3 bases: TGCGCCAGCAGCCCTGGGGCGGGAAACTCCTACGAGCAGTACTTC.

The gene calls are TRBV7-6 and TRBJ2-1; 7 bases are shared with TRBD2. With V trimmed by 5 bases and J by 4 bases, 20 bases remained unmatched. CDR3 size: 19 residues. Per the germline V gene, CDR1 is SGHVS and CDR2 is FNYEAQ. CDR3 nucleotide sequence: TGTGCCAGCAGCGTAGGAGGAGGGAGCCTATGGGGGGGTTACAATGAGCAGTTCTTC. Its protein is CASSVGGGSLWGGYNEQFF.

The chain is built from TRBV6-5 and TRBJ1-2; D might be TRBD1 (5 bases). Trimming took 6 bases from V and 6 from J, leaving 17 bases between them. CDR3 length: 14 amino acids. Germline loops: CDR1 MNHEY, CDR2 SVGAGI. The CDR3 here is CASRIVGVDHGYTF. DNA for the CDR3: TGTGCCAGCAGGATTGTGGGGGTGGACCATGGCTACACCTTC.

The chain's CDR3 is CASSYRLAGDGTYNEQFF. In DNA form, the CDR3 reads TGTGCCAGCAGTTACAGACTAGCGGGAGATGGAACCTACAATGAGCAGTTCTTC. This sequence joins TRBV27 and TRBJ2-1, with TRBD2 matching 12 bases. Trimming at V came to 4 bases and at J to 2 bases, leaving 9 bases not matched to a gene. The length of the CDR3 is 18 residues. Germline V lookup: CDR1 MNHEY, CDR2 SMNVEV (reference sequence).

CDR3 protein: CSVAVSSYEQYF. Written as DNA, the CDR3 is TGCAGCGTTGCTGTCAGCTCCTACGAGCAGTACTTC. V gene TRBV29-1 combines with J gene TRBJ2-7; no reliable D call. The CDR3 is 12 amino acids. The V gene lost 4 bases and the J gene lost 0 bases, with 7 bases spanning the gap. CDR1 SQVTM and CDR2 ANQGSEA come from the germline V gene.

The gene calls are TRBV28 and TRBJ1-5; D remains unclear. CDR3 length equals 13 residues. The V gene's germline CDR1 is MDHEN and CDR2 SYDVKM. V lost 2 bases and J 3 bases, leaving 5 bases between the germline ends. The DNA for the CDR3 is TGTGCCAGCAGTTTAATCCTCAATCAGCCCCAGCATTTT. Amino acid sequence: CASSLILNQPQHF. Drawing the rest from reference TRBV28 and TRBJ1-5, the complete variable domain is DVKVTQSSRYLVKRTGEKVFLECVQDMDHENMFWYRQDPGLGLRLIYFSYDVKMKEKGDIPEGYSVSREKKERFSLILESASTNQTSMYLCASSLILNQPQHFGDGTRLSIL.